The present T cell receptor beta chain was sequenced within a study of shared clonotypes between healthy human individuals. Study-wide findings and caveats: Clonotype sharing levels among donors were expected to vary with sequencing depth. Rarefaction demonstrated incomplete sorted-subset sequencing despite large depth. Estimated richness values were generally larger in naive subsets than in memory subsets. Lower generation probabilities were found for non-shared clonotypes than for those shared by all four donors.

Measured with immunoSEQ multiplex PCR; TCRdb has only the in-frame clones, and not every one. The table has over 850,000 clones, roughly 74% seen once. Of note for this clone: Its antigen is as yet unknown.

V was pared by 6 bases and J by 3 bases, with 15 bases between. This CDR3 is built from 14 residues. CDR1 is SNHLY and CDR2 is FYNNEI in the germline V gene. The material sequenced was memory CD4+ T cells from PBMCs. Stated subset: CD45RA-negative fraction. The sequence came from a man between 18 and 29 years old in good health. Some clones in this sample may be carry-over from other donors' samples. This chain uses TRBV2 with TRBJ2-7; D gene uncertain. CDR3 sequence: CASRLDTLFYEQYF. The CDR3 DNA follows: TGTGCCAGCAGATTAGACACATTATTCTACGAGCAGTACTTC.